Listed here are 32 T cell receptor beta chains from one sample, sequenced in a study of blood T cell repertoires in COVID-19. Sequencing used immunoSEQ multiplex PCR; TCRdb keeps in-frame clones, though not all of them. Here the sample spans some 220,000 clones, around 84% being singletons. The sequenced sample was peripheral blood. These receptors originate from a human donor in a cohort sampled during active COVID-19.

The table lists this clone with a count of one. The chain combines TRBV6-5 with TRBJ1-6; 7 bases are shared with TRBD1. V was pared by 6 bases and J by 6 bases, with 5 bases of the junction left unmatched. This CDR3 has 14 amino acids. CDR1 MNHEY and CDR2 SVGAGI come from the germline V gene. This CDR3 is CASSAGQFNSPLHF. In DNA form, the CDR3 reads TGTGCCAGCAGCGCGGGACAGTTTAATTCACCCCTCCACTTT.

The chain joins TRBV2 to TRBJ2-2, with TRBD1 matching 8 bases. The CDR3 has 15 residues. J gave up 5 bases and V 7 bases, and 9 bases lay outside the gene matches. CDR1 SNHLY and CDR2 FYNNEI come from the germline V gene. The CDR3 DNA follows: TGTGCCAGCACCCGAGGACAGGGCAGAACCGGGGAGCTGTTTTTT. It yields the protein CASTRGQGRTGELFF.

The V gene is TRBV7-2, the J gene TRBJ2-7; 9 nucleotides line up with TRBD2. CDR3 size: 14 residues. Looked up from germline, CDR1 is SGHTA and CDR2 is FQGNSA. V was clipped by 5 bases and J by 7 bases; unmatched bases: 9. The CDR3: CASSPWRGGSEQYF. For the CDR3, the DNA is TGTGCCAGCAGCCCTTGGCGGGGGGGCAGTGAGCAGTACTTC.

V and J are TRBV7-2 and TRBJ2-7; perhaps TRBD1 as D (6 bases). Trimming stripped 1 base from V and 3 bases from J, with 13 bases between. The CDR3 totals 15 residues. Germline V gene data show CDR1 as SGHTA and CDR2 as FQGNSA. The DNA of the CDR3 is TGTGCCAGCAGCTTAGGACGACAGGTCCTCTACGAGCAGTACTTC. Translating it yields CASSLGRQVLYEQYF.

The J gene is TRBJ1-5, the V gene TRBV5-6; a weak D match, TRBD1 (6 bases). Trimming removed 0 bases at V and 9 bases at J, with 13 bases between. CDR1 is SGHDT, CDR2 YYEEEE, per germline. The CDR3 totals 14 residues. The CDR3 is CASSLALQGGPQHF. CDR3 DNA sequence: TGTGCCAGCAGCTTGGCATTACAGGGTGGGCCCCAGCATTTT.

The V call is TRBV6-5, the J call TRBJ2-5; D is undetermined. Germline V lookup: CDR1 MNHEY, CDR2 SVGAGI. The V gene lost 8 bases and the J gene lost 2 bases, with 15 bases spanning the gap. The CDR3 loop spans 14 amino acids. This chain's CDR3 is CASGRPIQQETQYF. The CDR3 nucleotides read TGTGCCAGCGGCAGGCCGATTCAACAAGAGACCCAGTACTTC.

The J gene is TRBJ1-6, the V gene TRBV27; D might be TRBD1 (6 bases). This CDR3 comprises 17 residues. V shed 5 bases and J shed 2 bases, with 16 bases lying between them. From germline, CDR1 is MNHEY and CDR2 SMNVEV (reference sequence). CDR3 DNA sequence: TGTGCCAGCAGTCCCAATACAGGGAGCGCCTATAATTCACCCCTCCACTTT. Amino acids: CASSPNTGSAYNSPLHF.

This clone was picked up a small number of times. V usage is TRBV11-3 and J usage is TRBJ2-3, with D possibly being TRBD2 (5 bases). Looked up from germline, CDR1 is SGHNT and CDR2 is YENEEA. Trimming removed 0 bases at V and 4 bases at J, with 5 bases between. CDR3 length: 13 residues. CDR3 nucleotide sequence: TGTGCCAGCAGCTTAGAGAGGGCAGATACGCAGTATTTT. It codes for CASSLERADTQYF.

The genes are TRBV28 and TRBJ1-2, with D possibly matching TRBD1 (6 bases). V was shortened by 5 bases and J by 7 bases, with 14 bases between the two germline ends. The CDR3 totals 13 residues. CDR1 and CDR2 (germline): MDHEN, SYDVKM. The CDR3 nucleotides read TGTGCCAGCAGTCTGGGACATCCGGCTGGCTACACCTTC. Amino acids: CASSLGHPAGYTF.

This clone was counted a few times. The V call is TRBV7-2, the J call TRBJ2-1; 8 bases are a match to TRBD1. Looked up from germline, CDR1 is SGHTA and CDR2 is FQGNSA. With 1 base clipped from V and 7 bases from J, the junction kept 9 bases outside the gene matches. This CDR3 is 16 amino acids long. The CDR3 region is CASSLGPGGIINEQFF. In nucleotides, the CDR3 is TGTGCCAGCAGCTTAGGTCCAGGGGGCATCATTAATGAGCAGTTCTTC.

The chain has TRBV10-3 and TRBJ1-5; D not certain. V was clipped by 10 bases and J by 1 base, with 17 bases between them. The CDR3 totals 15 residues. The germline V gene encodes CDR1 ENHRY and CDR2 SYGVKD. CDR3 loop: CATGDQVASNQPQHF. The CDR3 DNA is TGTGCCACCGGAGATCAAGTGGCAAGCAATCAGCCCCAGCATTTT.

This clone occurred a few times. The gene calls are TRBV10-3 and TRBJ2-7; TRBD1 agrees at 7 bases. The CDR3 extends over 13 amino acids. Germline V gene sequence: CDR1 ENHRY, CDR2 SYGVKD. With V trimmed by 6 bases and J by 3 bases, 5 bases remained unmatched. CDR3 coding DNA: TGTGCCATCAGGCCGGGACAGAGCTACGAGCAGTACTTC. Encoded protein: CAIRPGQSYEQYF.

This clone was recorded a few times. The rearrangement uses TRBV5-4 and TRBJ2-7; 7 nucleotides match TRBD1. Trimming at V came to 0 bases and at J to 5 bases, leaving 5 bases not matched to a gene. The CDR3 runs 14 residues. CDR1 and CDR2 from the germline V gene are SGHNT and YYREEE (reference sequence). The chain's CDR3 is CASSLAGTDNEQYF. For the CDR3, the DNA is TGTGCCAGCAGCTTGGCAGGGACAGATAACGAGCAGTACTTC.

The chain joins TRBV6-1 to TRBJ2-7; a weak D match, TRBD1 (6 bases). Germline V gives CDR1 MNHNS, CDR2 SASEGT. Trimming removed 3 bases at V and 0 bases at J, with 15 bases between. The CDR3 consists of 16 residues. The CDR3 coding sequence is TGTGCCAGCAGTGATATCGGGACATTAAGCTCCTACGAGCAGTACTTC. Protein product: CASSDIGTLSSYEQYF.

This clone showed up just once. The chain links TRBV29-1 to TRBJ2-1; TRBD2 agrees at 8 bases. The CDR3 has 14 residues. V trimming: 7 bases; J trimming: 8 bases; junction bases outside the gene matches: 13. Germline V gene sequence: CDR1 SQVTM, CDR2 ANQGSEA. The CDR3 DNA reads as TGCAGCGCATCCGGGACTAGTCGTAACCATGAGCAGTTCTTC. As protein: CSASGTSRNHEQFF.

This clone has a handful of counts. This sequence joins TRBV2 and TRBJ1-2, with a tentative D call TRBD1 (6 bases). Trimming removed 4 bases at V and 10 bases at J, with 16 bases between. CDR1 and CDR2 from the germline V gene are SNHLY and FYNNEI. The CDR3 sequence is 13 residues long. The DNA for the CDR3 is TGTGCCAGCAGTGCCGAGGTCACAGGGAACTACACCTTC. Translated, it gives CASSAEVTGNYTF.

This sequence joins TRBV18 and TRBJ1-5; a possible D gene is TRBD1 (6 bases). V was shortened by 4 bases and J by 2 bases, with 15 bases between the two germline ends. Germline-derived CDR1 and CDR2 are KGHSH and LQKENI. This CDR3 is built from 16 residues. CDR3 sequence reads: CASSLIQGGGNQPQHF. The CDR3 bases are TGTGCCAGCTCACTAATCCAAGGGGGTGGCAATCAGCCCCAGCATTTT.

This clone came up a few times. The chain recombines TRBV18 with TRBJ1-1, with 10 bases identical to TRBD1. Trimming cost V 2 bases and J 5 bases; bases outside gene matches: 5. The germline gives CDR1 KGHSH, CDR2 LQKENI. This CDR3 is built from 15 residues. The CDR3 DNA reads TGTGCCAGCTCACCAGGGACAGGGGAAGGGACTGAAGCTTTCTTT. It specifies CASSPGTGEGTEAFF.

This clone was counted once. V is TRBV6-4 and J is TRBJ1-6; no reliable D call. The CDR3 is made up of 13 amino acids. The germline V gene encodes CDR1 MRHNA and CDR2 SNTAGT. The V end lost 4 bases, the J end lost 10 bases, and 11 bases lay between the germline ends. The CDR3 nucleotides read TGTGCCAGCAGTGGGGGAGGTGGATCACCCCTCCACTTT. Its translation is CASSGGGGSPLHF.

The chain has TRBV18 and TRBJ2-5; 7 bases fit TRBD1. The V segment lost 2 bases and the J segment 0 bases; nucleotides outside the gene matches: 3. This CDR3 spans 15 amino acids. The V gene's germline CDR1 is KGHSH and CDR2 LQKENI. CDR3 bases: TGTGCCAGCTCACCAACGACAGGGTACCAAGAGACCCAGTACTTC. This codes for CASSPTTGYQETQYF.

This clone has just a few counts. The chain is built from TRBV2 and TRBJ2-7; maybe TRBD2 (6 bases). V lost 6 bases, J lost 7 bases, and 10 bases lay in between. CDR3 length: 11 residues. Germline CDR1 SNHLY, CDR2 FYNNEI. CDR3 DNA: TGTGCCAGCAGGATTGCGGGGGAGCAGTACTTC. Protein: CASRIAGEQYF.

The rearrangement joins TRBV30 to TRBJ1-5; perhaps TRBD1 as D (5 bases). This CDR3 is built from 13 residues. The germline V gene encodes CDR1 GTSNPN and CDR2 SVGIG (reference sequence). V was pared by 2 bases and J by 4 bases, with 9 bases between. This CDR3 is CAWSQGWNQPQHF. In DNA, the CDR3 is TGTGCCTGGAGTCAGGGTTGGAATCAGCCCCAGCATTTT.

CDR3: CASSPGGTGELFF. The CDR3 nucleotides read TGTGCCAGCTCACCCGGAGGCACCGGGGAGCTGTTTTTT. This chain links TRBV18 with TRBJ2-2; D is possibly TRBD2 (5 bases). Trimming removed 3 bases from V and 4 bases from J, with 6 bases in between. Per germline, CDR1 KGHSH and CDR2 LQKENI. This CDR3 has 13 residues.

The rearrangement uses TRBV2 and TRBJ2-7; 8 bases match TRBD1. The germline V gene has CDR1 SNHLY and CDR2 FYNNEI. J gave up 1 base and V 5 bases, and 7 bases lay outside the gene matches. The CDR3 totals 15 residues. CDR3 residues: CASSFGQGGSYEQYF. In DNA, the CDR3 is TGTGCCAGCAGTTTCGGACAGGGTGGTTCCTACGAGCAGTACTTC.

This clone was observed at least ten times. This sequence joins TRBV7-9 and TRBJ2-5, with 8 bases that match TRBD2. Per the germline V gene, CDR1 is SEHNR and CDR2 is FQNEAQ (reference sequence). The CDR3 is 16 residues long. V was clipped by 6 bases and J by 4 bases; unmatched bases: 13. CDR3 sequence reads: CASREGGGTRGETQYF. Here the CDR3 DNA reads TGTGCCAGCAGAGAGGGAGGTGGGACTAGGGGAGAGACCCAGTACTTC. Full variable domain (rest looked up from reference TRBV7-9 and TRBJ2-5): DTGVSQNPRHKITKRGQNVTFRCDPISEHNRLYWYRQTLGQGPEFLTYFQNEAQLEKSRLLSDRFSAERPKGSFSTLEIQRTEQGDSAMYLCASREGGGTRGETQYFGPGTRLLVL.

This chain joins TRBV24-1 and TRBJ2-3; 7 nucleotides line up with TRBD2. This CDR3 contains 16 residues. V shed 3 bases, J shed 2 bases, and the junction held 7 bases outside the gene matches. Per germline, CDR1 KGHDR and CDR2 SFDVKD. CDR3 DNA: TGTGCCACCAGTGATGACCGCCGGGAGGACACAGATACGCAGTATTTT. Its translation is CATSDDRREDTDTQYF.

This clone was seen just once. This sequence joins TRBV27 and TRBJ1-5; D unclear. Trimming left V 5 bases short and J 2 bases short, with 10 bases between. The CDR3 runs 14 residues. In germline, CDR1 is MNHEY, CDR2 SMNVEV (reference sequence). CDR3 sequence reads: CASSAGWGNQPQHF. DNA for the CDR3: TGTGCCAGCAGTGCGGGTTGGGGCAATCAGCCCCAGCATTTT.

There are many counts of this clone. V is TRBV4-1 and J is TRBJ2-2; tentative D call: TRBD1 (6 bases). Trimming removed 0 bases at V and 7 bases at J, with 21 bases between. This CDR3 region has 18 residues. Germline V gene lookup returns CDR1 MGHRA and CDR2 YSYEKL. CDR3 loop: CASSQEPADRGLVGELFF. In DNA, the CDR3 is TGCGCCAGCAGCCAAGAACCCGCGGACAGAGGTCTGGTCGGGGAGCTGTTTTTT.

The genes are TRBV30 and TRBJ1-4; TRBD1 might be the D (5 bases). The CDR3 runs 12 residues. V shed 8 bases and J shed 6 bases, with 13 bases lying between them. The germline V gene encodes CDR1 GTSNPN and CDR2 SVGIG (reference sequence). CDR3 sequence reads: CAPRGRDEKLFF. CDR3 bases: TGTGCCCCACGGGGGAGGGATGAAAAACTGTTTTTT. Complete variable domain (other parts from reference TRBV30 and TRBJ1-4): SQTIHQWPATLVQPVGSPLSLECTVEGTSNPNLYWYRQAAGRGLQLLFYSVGIGQISSEVPQNLSASRPQDRQFILSSKKLLLSDSGFYLCAPRGRDEKLFFGSGTQLSVL.

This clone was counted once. CDR3 bases: TGTGCCAGTAGCGACAGGGTTAGCAATCAGCCCCAGCATTTT. Its protein product is CASSDRVSNQPQHF. The genes are TRBV19 and TRBJ1-5, with 7 bases matching TRBD1. The CDR3 has 14 residues. V gave up 6 bases and J gave up 0 bases; unmatched junction bases: 2. Germline V gives CDR1 LNHDA, CDR2 SQIVND (reference sequence).

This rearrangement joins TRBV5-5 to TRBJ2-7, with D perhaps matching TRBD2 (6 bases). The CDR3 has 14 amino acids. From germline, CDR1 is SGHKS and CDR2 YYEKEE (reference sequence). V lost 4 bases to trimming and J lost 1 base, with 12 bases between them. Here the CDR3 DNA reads TGTGCCAGCAGCCGGAGGGCAGGGTCCTACGAGCAGTACTTC. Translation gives CASSRRAGSYEQYF. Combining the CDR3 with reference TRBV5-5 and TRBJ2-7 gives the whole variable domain DAGVTQSPTHLIKTRGQQVTLRCSPISGHKSVSWYQQVLGQGPQFIFQYYEKEERGRGNFPDRFSARQFPNYSSELNVNALLLGDSALYLCASSRRAGSYEQYFGPGTRLTVT.

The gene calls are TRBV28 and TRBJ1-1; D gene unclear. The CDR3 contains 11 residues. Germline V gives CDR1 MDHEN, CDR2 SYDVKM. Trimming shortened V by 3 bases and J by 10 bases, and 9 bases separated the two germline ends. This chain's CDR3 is CASSLWGAAFF. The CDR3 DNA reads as TGTGCCAGCAGTTTGTGGGGAGCAGCTTTCTTT.